These T cell receptor beta chains were read from a single sample in a study of response to subunit inactivated influenza vaccine. One entry per CDR3 protein results from TCRdb running MiXCR on the RT-PCR reads. Among 550,000 to 800,000 distinct CDR3 sequences listed, approximately 14% were seen once. The input for sequencing was PBMCs from blood, taken roughly 12 days after vaccination. These receptors were taken from a man aged 45-65 years who received an inactivated influenza vaccine. Each CDR3 is given with its conserved first and last residue. Each record gives: clone size, V gene, J gene, D gene, CDR3 DNA, CDR3 protein. D genes are given only for firm matches. Clone size is stated in some rows and not others, as once, few, many or a class when expanded.

few,TRBV14,TRBJ2-1,-,TGTGCCAGCAGCCAAGGTCCCCCGGGGAAGTTCTTC,CASSQGPPGKFF
-,TRBV12-3/TRBV12-4,TRBJ2-2,-,TGTGCCAGCACCTTGGATTTCACCGGGGAGCTGTTTTTT,CASTLDFTGELFF
many,TRBV7-9,TRBJ1-1,TRBD1,TGTGCCAGCAGCTTCGGACAGGAGAACACTGAAGCTTTCTTT,CASSFGQENTEAFF
-,TRBV2,TRBJ2-7,TRBD2,TGTGCCAGCAATAGAGCGGGGGGCTCCTACGAGCAGTACTTC,CASNRAGGSYEQYF
few,TRBV25-1,TRBJ2-5,-,TGTGCCAGCAGTGAATTATACAGATCTCAAGAGACCCAGTACTTC,CASSELYRSQETQYF
many,TRBV5-1,TRBJ2-2,TRBD1,TGCGCCAGCAGCTTGGCCGGGACAGACACCGGGGAGCTGTTTTTT,CASSLAGTDTGELFF
few,TRBV11-2,TRBJ2-7,TRBD2,TGTGCCAGCAGCTTAGTGGGTGGGGGGGACTACGAGCAGTACTTC,CASSLVGGGDYEQYF
few,TRBV28,TRBJ1-6,-,TGTGCCAGCAGTTCCGCAGGCAATTCACCCCTCCACTTT,CASSSAGNSPLHF
few,TRBV12-3/TRBV12-4,TRBJ1-1,-,TGTGCCAGCAGTAGTCGACCAAACACTGAAGCTTTCTTT,CASSSRPNTEAFF
few,TRBV29-1,TRBJ2-5,-,TGCAGCCTCGGTGGACGGACGCAAGAGACCCAGTACTTC,CSLGGRTQETQYF
-,TRBV27,TRBJ2-1,-,TGTGCCAGCAGTTTAAGCGTGCCCTACAATGAGCAGTTCTTC,CASSLSVPYNEQFF
-,TRBV3-1,TRBJ2-7,-,TGTGCCAGCAGCCCAACGACGGGTCTAACCTCCTACGAGCAGTACTTC,CASSPTTGLTSYEQYF
-,TRBV11-2,TRBJ2-2,-,TGTGCCAGCCGAATACCTTACAGGGTTCGTGCCGGGGAGCTGTTTTTT,CASRIPYRVRAGELFF
many,TRBV7-9,TRBJ2-5,-,TGTGCCAGCAGCGCCCGTGAGACCCAGTACTTC,CASSARETQYF
few,TRBV10-3,TRBJ2-3,TRBD2,TGTGCCATCAAAGACGAGCGGGAGTCAGATACGCAGTATTTT,CAIKDERESDTQYF
many,TRBV7-8,TRBJ2-5,-,TGTGCCAGCAGCACCCGAGCGGAGATGATGGTGGAGACCCAGTACTTC,CASSTRAEMMVETQYF
few,TRBV4-2,TRBJ2-2,TRBD2,TGTGCCAGCAGCCGTCGAGCGGGGGGGGCTAACACCGGGGAGCTGTTTTTT,CASSRRAGGANTGELFF
-,TRBV5-1,TRBJ1-1,-,TGCGCCAGCAGCACCAGTGCGGGGATGAACACTGAAGCTTTCTTT,CASSTSAGMNTEAFF
few,TRBV7-9,TRBJ1-4,TRBD1,TGTGCCAGCAGCTTCGGACAGGGATCGGAAGAAAAACTGTTTTTT,CASSFGQGSEEKLFF
few,TRBV29-1,TRBJ2-5,TRBD2,TGCAGCGTTGAAATCCTAGCGGGAGGGTCAGGGGAGACCCAGTACTTC,CSVEILAGGSGETQYF
-,TRBV9,TRBJ2-1,-,TGTGCCAGCAGCCCAAAAGCCAACAGGGAAAAGCAGTTCTTC,CASSPKANREKQFF
few,TRBV29-1,TRBJ2-1,-,TGCAGCGTTGAAGATGGGGGCCCCTACAATGAGCAGTTCTTC,CSVEDGGPYNEQFF
few,TRBV6-2/TRBV6-3,TRBJ2-5,-,TGTGCCAGCAGTTACGCTCAACCCGGGATGGAGACCCAGTACTTC,CASSYAQPGMETQYF